The 26 T cell receptor beta chains in this list originate from one sample, sequenced in a study of blood T cell repertoires in COVID-19. Data came from immunoSEQ multiplex PCR; TCRdb stores just in-frame clones and leaves some out. The sample includes some 60,000 clones, 90% of them seen just once. Sequencing was carried out using peripheral blood. The receptors shown here come from a man aged 60 to 75 with acute or convalescent COVID-19.

This clone showed up just a few times. The chain combines TRBV9 with TRBJ1-2; a possible D gene is TRBD1 (6 bases). The CDR3 has 12 residues. V was clipped by 3 bases and J by 4 bases, with 7 bases between them. Per the germline V gene, CDR1 is SGDLS and CDR2 is YYNGEE. DNA of the CDR3: TGTGCCAGCAGCGAGGACAGCTATGGCTACACCTTC. Encoded protein: CASSEDSYGYTF.

The rearrangement joins TRBV6-5 to TRBJ1-4; tentative D call: TRBD1 (5 bases). The CDR3 loop spans 14 amino acids. The ends were cut back, 6 bases at V and 4 bases at J, with 12 bases in the middle. Germline-derived CDR1 and CDR2 are MNHEY and SVGAGI. CDR3 nucleotide sequence: TGTGCCAGCAGACCGTTACAGGTTAATGAAAAACTGTTTTTT. It is translated as CASRPLQVNEKLFF.

The chain recombines TRBV6-2 or TRBV6-3 with TRBJ2-7; 7 nucleotides align to TRBD1. This CDR3 spans 15 amino acids. Germline V lookup: CDR1 MNHEY, CDR2 SVGEGT. Losses at the gene ends were 2 bases for V and 0 bases for J; bases not matched to a gene: 4. CDR3 nucleotides: TGTGCCAGCAGTTACGACAGGGCCAGCTCCTACGAGCAGTACTTC. This translates into CASSYDRASSYEQYF.

The chain couples TRBV13 to TRBJ1-2; TRBD1 is a possible D gene (6 bases). The CDR3 length is 15 residues. The germline V gene encodes CDR1 PRHDT and CDR2 FYEKMQ (reference sequence). V lost 5 bases, J lost 2 bases, and 15 bases lay in between. The CDR3: CASSPGTITNYGYTF. The CDR3 nucleotides read TGTGCCAGCAGCCCCGGGACAATCACAAACTATGGCTACACCTTC.

The chain is built from TRBV3-1 (or the pseudogene TRBV3-2) and TRBJ1-1; D is uncertain. Trimming cost V 1 base and J 7 bases, with 7 bases left between them. CDR1 LGHDT and CDR2 YNNKEL come from the germline V gene (reference sequence). The CDR3 runs to 12 residues. This chain's CDR3 is CASSQVPGEAFF. CDR3 sequence (DNA): TGTGCCAGCAGCCAAGTTCCGGGTGAAGCTTTCTTT.

V and J are TRBV29-1 and TRBJ2-2, with a weak D call TRBD1 (7 bases). Trimming shortened V by 4 bases and J by 5 bases, and 20 bases separated the two germline ends. From germline, CDR1 is SQVTM and CDR2 ANQGSEA. This CDR3 has 16 amino acids. CDR3 nucleotides: TGCAGCGTTGGGCGACAGGGAGGTTGGGGGACCGGGGAGCTGTTTTTT. It translates to CSVGRQGGWGTGELFF.

The chain recombines TRBV9 with TRBJ2-3; TRBD2 matches at 7 bases. Trimming at V came to 4 bases and at J to 4 bases, leaving 6 bases not matched to a gene. CDR1 SGDLS and CDR2 YYNGEE come from the germline V gene. The length of the CDR3 is 14 residues. CDR3 coding DNA: TGTGCCAGCAGCCCGGGACTACAGCCAGATACGCAGTATTTT. As protein: CASSPGLQPDTQYF.

V usage is TRBV3-1 (or the pseudogene TRBV3-2) and J usage is TRBJ1-1, with D maybe TRBD1 (6 bases). Germline values: CDR1 LGHDT, CDR2 YNNKEL (reference sequence). This CDR3 has 15 amino acids. The germline V and J ends were trimmed by 4 bases and 0 bases, with 12 bases remaining between them. CDR3 DNA: TGTGCCAGCAGCCCGCGGACAGTCATGAACACTGAAGCTTTCTTT. Translated: CASSPRTVMNTEAFF.

The CDR3 coding sequence is TGCGCCAGCAGCCAAGCCCTCATCGGACAGGGCTATAATTCACCCCTCCACTTT. Translating gives CASSQALIGQGYNSPLHF. The genes are TRBV4-1 and TRBJ1-6; 8 bases map to TRBD1. Germline V gene lookup returns CDR1 MGHRA and CDR2 YSYEKL. The J segment lost 3 bases and the V segment lost 1 base, leaving 8 bases of the junction unmatched. This CDR3 contains 18 residues.

The CDR3 is CASSGSSGAGQFF. DNA of the CDR3: TGTGCCAGCAGCGGGTCTTCTGGGGCTGGTCAGTTCTTC. This sequence joins TRBV9 and TRBJ2-1, with a weak D call TRBD1 (5 bases). This CDR3 has 13 residues. V was trimmed by 3 bases and J by 13 bases, leaving 17 bases between them. The germline CDR1 and CDR2 sequences are SGDLS and YYNGEE.

This chain links TRBV19 with TRBJ1-4, with unresolved D. Germline V gene sequence: CDR1 LNHDA, CDR2 SQIVND (reference sequence). The CDR3 totals 14 residues. V was shortened by 2 bases and J by 6 bases, with 10 bases between the two germline ends. For the CDR3, the DNA is TGTGCCAGTAGTATACGGGTTAAGGATGAAAAACTGTTTTTT. It encodes CASSIRVKDEKLFF.

This chain connects TRBV6-1 to TRBJ1-5; 8 bases align to TRBD1. The germline CDR1 and CDR2 sequences are MNHNS and SASEGT. V trimming: 4 bases; J trimming: 4 bases; junction bases outside the gene matches: 6. The CDR3 loop spans 15 amino acids. The CDR3 here is CASSAADRANQPQHF. The CDR3 DNA is TGTGCCAGCAGTGCAGCGGACAGGGCGAATCAGCCCCAGCATTTT.

This clone came up a few times. Here the CDR3 reads CASSQEAGGSQPQHF. The DNA for the CDR3 is TGCGCCAGCAGCCAAGAAGCAGGGGGTAGTCAGCCCCAGCATTTT. The rearrangement joins TRBV4-1 to TRBJ1-5; TRBD1 matches 7 bases. Germline V lookup: CDR1 MGHRA, CDR2 YSYEKL. The V and J ends lost 0 bases and 6 bases, in that order; junction bases with no gene match: 5. The CDR3 is made up of 15 amino acids.

This clone was detected a few times. The rearrangement uses TRBV6-5 and TRBJ1-1; 11 positions match TRBD1. Trimming took 6 bases from V and 10 from J; bases not matched to a gene: 4. The CDR3 consists of 12 residues. In germline, CDR1 is MNHEY, CDR2 SVGAGI. Here the CDR3 DNA reads TGTGCCAGCAGGGGACAGGGGGTTGCAGCTTTCTTT. Translating gives CASRGQGVAAFF.

This clone showed up just once. The chain couples TRBV19 to TRBJ1-5; D may be TRBD1 (6 bases). The V end was cut by 7 bases, the J end by 0 bases, with 16 bases between. Germline CDR1 reads LNHDA; CDR2 reads SQIVND (reference sequence). CDR3 length: 16 amino acids. Here the CDR3 DNA reads TGTGCCAGTACTTGGGACAAGCCATATAGCAATCAGCCCCAGCATTTT. Its protein is CASTWDKPYSNQPQHF.

The V call is TRBV29-1, the J call TRBJ1-2; D not resolved. Germline-derived CDR1 and CDR2 are SQVTM and ANQGSEA. Trimming left V 7 bases short and J 0 bases short, with 6 bases between. The CDR3 is 11 amino acids. CDR3 protein: CSGATNYGYTF. The CDR3 DNA follows: TGCAGCGGGGCGACTAACTATGGCTACACCTTC.

This clone was detected a few times. Different DNA sequences within this sample yield the same CDR3. The chain recombines TRBV3-1 (or the pseudogene TRBV3-2) with TRBJ1-3; D unresolved. Germline CDR1 LGHDT, CDR2 YNNKEL (reference sequence). V dropped 4 bases and J dropped 0 bases, with 7 bases sitting between them. The CDR3 extends over 14 amino acids. CDR3 DNA sequence: TGTGCCAGCAGCCTATTGAGCTCTGGAAACACCATATATTTT. Translated, it gives CASSLLSSGNTIYF.

This chain connects TRBV6-1 to TRBJ1-2, with TRBD1 matching 8 bases. Trimming took 2 bases from V and 4 from J; bases not matched to a gene: 6. CDR3 length: 15 amino acids. CDR1 is MNHNS, CDR2 SASEGT, per germline. The CDR3 sequence is CASSELDRVAYGYTF. The DNA for the CDR3 is TGTGCCAGCAGTGAACTGGACAGGGTAGCCTATGGCTACACCTTC.

The J gene is TRBJ1-5, the V gene TRBV10-1; tentative D call: TRBD1 (5 bases). The germline gives CDR1 WNHNN, CDR2 SYGVQD (reference sequence). The CDR3 is 15 residues long. V was clipped by 3 bases and J by 6 bases, with 15 bases between them. The chain's CDR3 is CASSEIRVGGQPQHF. CDR3 DNA: TGCGCCAGCAGTGAAATCAGGGTGGGCGGTCAGCCCCAGCATTTT.

This chain links TRBV5-6 with TRBJ1-5, with TRBD1 matching over 7 bases. The CDR3 totals 14 residues. The germline gives CDR1 SGHDT, CDR2 YYEEEE. Trimming at V came to 2 bases and at J to 4 bases, leaving 3 bases not matched to a gene. CDR3 DNA sequence: TGTGCCAGCAGCTTTGGGACAGCTAATCAGCCCCAGCATTTT. Protein product: CASSFGTANQPQHF.

The V gene is TRBV5-1, the J gene TRBJ2-3; the D gene is possibly TRBD1 (6 bases). The CDR3 is 15 amino acids. Trimming stripped 0 bases from V and 2 bases from J, with 10 bases between. CDR1 and CDR2 from the germline V gene are SGHRS and YFSETQ. The CDR3 bases are TGCGCCAGCAGCTTGGGGTCAGGGGTCACAGATACGCAGTATTTT. Encoded protein: CASSLGSGVTDTQYF.

The chain has TRBV7-7 and TRBJ2-1, with D possibly TRBD1 on 7 matching bases. V shed 8 bases and J shed 1 base, with 27 bases lying between them. CDR1 is SSHAT and CDR2 is FNYEAQ in the germline V gene (reference sequence). The CDR3 is made up of 19 amino acids. CDR3 protein: CASSIGVLSAGGSYNEQFF. CDR3 bases: TGTGCCAGCTCAATAGGAGTGTTAAGCGCAGGGGGGTCCTACAATGAGCAGTTCTTC. Combining the CDR3 with reference TRBV7-7 and TRBJ2-1 gives the whole variable domain GAGVSQSPRYKVTKRGQDVTLRCDPISSHATLYWYQQALGQGPEFLTYFNYEAQPDKSGLPSDRFSAERPEGSISTLTIQRTEQRDSAMYRCASSIGVLSAGGSYNEQFFGPGTRLTVL.

A few counts support this clone. This sequence joins TRBV3-1 (or the pseudogene TRBV3-2) and TRBJ1-1; 11 bases are a match to TRBD1. Losses at the gene ends were 1 base for V and 11 bases for J; bases not matched to a gene: 6. CDR1 and CDR2 from the germline V gene are LGHDT and YNNKEL (reference sequence). This CDR3 is 14 amino acids long. The CDR3 sequence: CASSQGGTGGIAFF. The CDR3 bases are TGTGCCAGCAGCCAAGGGGGGACAGGGGGGATTGCTTTCTTT.

This clone was seen only a few times. The CDR3 DNA reads TGTGCCAGCAGTTTTGGAGTGACAGGGGCGTCTGAAGCTTTCTTT. Amino acid sequence: CASSFGVTGASEAFF. The genes are TRBV28 and TRBJ1-1; 8 bases line up with TRBD1. V was clipped by 3 bases and J by 6 bases; unmatched bases: 9. Germline V gene data show CDR1 as MDHEN and CDR2 as SYDVKM. CDR3 length: 15 residues.

The chain is built from TRBV7-9 and TRBJ1-6, with D possibly being TRBD1 (5 bases). CDR1 is SEHNR, CDR2 FQNEAQ, per germline (reference sequence). The V and J ends lost 9 bases and 7 bases respectively, with 13 bases between them. The CDR3 runs 13 residues. The DNA of the CDR3 is TGTGCCAGTGCCCAACAGGACAATTCACCCCTCCACTTT. It specifies CASAQQDNSPLHF.

This clone was seen just once. CDR3 loop: CASSLTAEQYF. Written as DNA, the CDR3 is TGTGCCAGCAGTCTGACAGCCGAGCAGTACTTC. The V and J genes are TRBV2 and TRBJ2-7; D possibly corresponds to TRBD1 (5 bases). The CDR3 is made up of 11 amino acids. V was trimmed by 5 bases and J by 6 bases, leaving 8 bases between them. The germline CDR1 and CDR2 sequences are SNHLY and FYNNEI.